The 14 T cell receptor beta chains in this list originate from one sample, sequenced in a study of T cell clones after liver transplantation. Libraries were prepared by immunoSEQ multiplex PCR; TCRdb keeps only in-frame clonotypes and omits some of them. The sample includes nearly 55,000 clones, roughly 80% of them seen just once. Specimen: CD4+ T cells from blood, collected before liver transplant. The receptors were sampled from a human donor who received a liver transplant.

The genes are TRBV4-3 and TRBJ2-3; TRBD1 matches 8 bases. J gave up 8 bases and V 0 bases, and 10 bases lay outside the gene matches. Germline V gene data show CDR1 as LGHNA and CDR2 as YSLEER. CDR3 length: 16 residues. The CDR3 nucleotides are TGCGCCAGCAGCCAAGAAGAGGGACAGGAGGGGGGTACGCAGTATTTT. It codes for CASSQEEGQEGGTQYF.

The chain combines TRBV10-3 with TRBJ1-1; TRBD1 aligns across 8 bases. Germline V gene sequence: CDR1 ENHRY, CDR2 SYGVKD. V was pared by 6 bases and J by 0 bases, with 9 bases of the junction left unmatched. This CDR3 contains 16 residues. Here the CDR3 reads CAISKGTGEMNTEAFF. The DNA of the CDR3 is TGTGCCATCAGCAAAGGGACAGGAGAGATGAACACTGAAGCTTTCTTT.

The J gene is TRBJ2-1, the V gene TRBV27, with D tentatively TRBD1 or TRBD2 (6 bases each). The CDR3 has 15 residues. Trimming took 10 bases from V and 3 from J, leaving 19 bases between them. The germline V gene encodes CDR1 MNHEY and CDR2 SMNVEV (reference sequence). The CDR3: CATHVGGRIYNEQFF. CDR3 in DNA: TGTGCCACTCACGTTGGGGGGCGCATCTACAATGAGCAGTTCTTC.

The gene calls are TRBV2 and TRBJ1-2, with D tentatively TRBD1 (5 bases). Trimming shortened V by 11 bases and J by 2 bases, and 15 bases separated the two germline ends. Germline lookup yields CDR1 SNHLY and CDR2 FYNNEI. The CDR3 runs 13 residues. The CDR3 DNA is TGTGCCTTTGGGGCAGGGAAGAACTATGGCTACACCTTC. This encodes CAFGAGKNYGYTF.

The genes are TRBV6-1 and TRBJ2-7; no reliable D call. The CDR3 runs to 11 residues. Per the germline V gene, CDR1 is MNHNS and CDR2 is SASEGT. The ends were cut back, 4 bases at V and 3 bases at J, with 4 bases in the middle. The DNA for the CDR3 is TGTGCCAGCAGTGGATTCTACGAGCAGTACTTC. It yields the protein CASSGFYEQYF.

This clone was counted between two and nine times. The chain carries TRBV25-1 and TRBJ2-7; D may be TRBD1 (6 bases). Trimming shortened V by 5 bases and J by 5 bases, and 13 bases separated the two germline ends. This CDR3 is 13 amino acids long. CDR1 MGHDK and CDR2 SYGVNS come from the germline V gene. CDR3 bases: TGTGCCAGCAGTTCTCAAGGACAGAACGAGCAGTACTTC. Translation gives CASSSQGQNEQYF.

V and J are TRBV7-2 and TRBJ1-2; D is unclear. This CDR3 is 15 amino acids long. V lost 1 base, J lost 4 bases, and 13 bases lay in between. CDR1 is SGHTA and CDR2 is FQGNSA in the germline V gene. CDR3 DNA: TGTGCCAGCAGCTTAGTGTTTCGGCAGCTCTATGGCTACACCTTC. It is translated as CASSLVFRQLYGYTF.

By share, this clone counts as medium-sized. J is TRBJ2-5 and V is TRBV5-4; TRBD1 matches 7 bases. This CDR3 has 15 amino acids. The J segment lost 2 bases and the V segment lost 4 bases, leaving 8 bases of the junction unmatched. CDR1 is SGHNT, CDR2 YYREEE, per germline (reference sequence). CDR3 coding DNA: TGTGCCAGCAGCGGGGGACAGCTCCTACAAGAGACCCAGTACTTC. Its translation: CASSGGQLLQETQYF.

The rearrangement links TRBV5-1 to TRBJ2-5; no firm D call. Deletions cut 0 bases from V and 6 bases from J, with 9 bases between. The CDR3 length is 13 residues. Germline V gene sequence: CDR1 SGHRS, CDR2 YFSETQ. The CDR3 nucleotides are TGCGCCAGCAGCTTGGAGGTCTTTCAGACCCAGTACTTC. Translated, it gives CASSLEVFQTQYF.

This chain connects TRBV5-6 to TRBJ1-2; 9 bases line up with TRBD1. The germline V gene encodes CDR1 SGHDT and CDR2 YYEEEE. CDR3 length equals 15 residues. V lost 3 bases and J lost 6; bases outside the gene matches: 9. The CDR3 bases are TGTGCCAGCAGCTCTCTGGACAGGGGCGTCGATGGCTACACCTTC. This sequence encodes CASSSLDRGVDGYTF. The entire variable domain, with the rest obtained from reference TRBV5-6 and TRBJ1-2, is as follows: DAGVTQSPTHLIKTRGQQVTLRCSPKSGHDTVSWYQQALGQGPQFIFQYYEEEERQRGNFPDRFSGHQFPNYSSELNVNALLLGDSALYLCASSSLDRGVDGYTFGSGTRLTVV.

The V and J genes are TRBV18 and TRBJ2-3, with 7 bases matching TRBD1. Looked up from germline, CDR1 is KGHSH and CDR2 is LQKENI. The CDR3 is 16 residues long. V was pared by 6 bases and J by 7 bases, with 16 bases of the junction left unmatched. CDR3: CASSRLQGTGQYTQYF. CDR3 coding DNA: TGTGCCAGCTCTCGATTACAGGGGACGGGGCAATATACGCAGTATTTT.

V usage is TRBV14 and J usage is TRBJ1-1; D gene uncertain. The CDR3 contains 11 residues. The germline gives CDR1 SGHDN, CDR2 FVKESK. Trimming stripped 1 base from V and 11 bases from J, with 8 bases between. The CDR3 DNA reads TGTGCCAGCAGCCAAGTAGGGCGGGCTTTCTTT. The encoded protein is CASSQVGRAFF. The full variable domain, with the rest looked up from reference TRBV14 and TRBJ1-1, is EAGVTQFPSHSVIEKGQTVTLRCDPISGHDNLYWYRRVMGKEIKFLLHFVKESKQDESGMPNNRFLAERTGGTYSTLKVQPAELEDSGVYFCASSQVGRAFFGQGTRLTVV.

The genes are TRBV28 and TRBJ2-3; TRBD2 agrees at 7 bases. CDR1 MDHEN and CDR2 SYDVKM come from the germline V gene. The V and J ends lost 3 bases and 12 bases, in that order; junction bases with no gene match: 3. The CDR3 runs to 11 residues. CDR3 region: CASSFAGVQYF. The DNA of the CDR3 is TGTGCCAGCAGTTTCGCGGGAGTCCAGTATTTT. Full variable domain (rest looked up from reference TRBV28 and TRBJ2-3): DVKVTQSSRYLVKRTGEKVFLECVQDMDHENMFWYRQDPGLGLRLIYFSYDVKMKEKGDIPEGYSVSREKKERFSLILESASTNQTSMYLCASSFAGVQYFGPGTRLTVL.

The genes are TRBV25-1 and TRBJ2-3; TRBD2 matches at 13 bases. Germline CDR1 MGHDK, CDR2 SYGVNS. The CDR3 is 16 residues long. Unmatched junction bases numbered 2, after V lost 1 base and J lost 4 bases. The CDR3 sequence is CASSEFTSGRADTQYF. The CDR3, as DNA: TGTGCCAGCAGTGAATTTACTAGCGGGAGGGCAGATACGCAGTATTTT.